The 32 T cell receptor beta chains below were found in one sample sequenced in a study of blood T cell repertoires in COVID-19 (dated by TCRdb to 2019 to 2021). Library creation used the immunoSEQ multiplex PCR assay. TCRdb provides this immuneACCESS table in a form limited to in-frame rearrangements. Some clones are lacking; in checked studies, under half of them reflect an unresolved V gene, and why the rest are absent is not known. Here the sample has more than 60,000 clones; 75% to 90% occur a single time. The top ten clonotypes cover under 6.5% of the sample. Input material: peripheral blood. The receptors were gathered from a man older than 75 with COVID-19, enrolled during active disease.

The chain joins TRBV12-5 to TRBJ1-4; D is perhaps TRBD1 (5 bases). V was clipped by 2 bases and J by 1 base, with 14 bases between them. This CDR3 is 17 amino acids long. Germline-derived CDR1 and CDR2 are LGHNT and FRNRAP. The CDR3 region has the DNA TGTGCTAGTGGTTTGTCTATCGTCGGGGGAACTAATGAAAAACTGTTTTTT. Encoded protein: CASGLSIVGGTNEKLFF.

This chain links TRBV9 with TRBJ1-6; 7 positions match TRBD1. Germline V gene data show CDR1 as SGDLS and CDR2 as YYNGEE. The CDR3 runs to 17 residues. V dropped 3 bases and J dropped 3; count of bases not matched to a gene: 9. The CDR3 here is CASSAPRQGRYNSPLHF. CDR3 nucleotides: TGTGCCAGCAGCGCTCCAAGACAGGGCCGCTATAATTCACCCCTCCACTTT.

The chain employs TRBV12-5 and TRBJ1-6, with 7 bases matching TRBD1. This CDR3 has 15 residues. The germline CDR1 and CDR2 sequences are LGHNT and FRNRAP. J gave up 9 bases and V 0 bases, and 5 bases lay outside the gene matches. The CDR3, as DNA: TGTGCTAGTGGTTTGGTACTAGGGGGCGGTTCACCCCTCCACTTT. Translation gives CASGLVLGGGSPLHF.

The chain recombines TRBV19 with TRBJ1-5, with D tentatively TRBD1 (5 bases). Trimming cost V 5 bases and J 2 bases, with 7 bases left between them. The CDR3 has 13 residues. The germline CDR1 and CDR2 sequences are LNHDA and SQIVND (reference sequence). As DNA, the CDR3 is TGTGCCAGTAGTGAACAGGGCAATCAGCCCCAGCATTTT. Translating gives CASSEQGNQPQHF.

CDR3 protein: CASSLGQGRTSSYNEQFF. The CDR3 nucleotides are TGTGCCAGCAGCTTGGGGCAGGGGCGTACAAGCTCCTACAATGAGCAGTTCTTC. The V gene is TRBV5-6, the J gene TRBJ2-1; D possibly corresponds to TRBD1 (6 bases). The CDR3 contains 18 residues. CDR1 SGHDT and CDR2 YYEEEE come from the germline V gene. V was pared by 0 bases and J by 0 bases, with 16 bases between.

DNA for the CDR3: TGTGCCAGCTCACCGGACAGGGGGAGAGGCTACACCTTC. It yields the protein CASSPDRGRGYTF. The rearrangement joins TRBV18 to TRBJ1-2; 10 bases are a match to TRBD1. Per the germline V gene, CDR1 is KGHSH and CDR2 is LQKENI. The CDR3 is made up of 13 amino acids. The J segment lost 8 bases and the V segment lost 3 bases, leaving 3 bases of the junction unmatched.

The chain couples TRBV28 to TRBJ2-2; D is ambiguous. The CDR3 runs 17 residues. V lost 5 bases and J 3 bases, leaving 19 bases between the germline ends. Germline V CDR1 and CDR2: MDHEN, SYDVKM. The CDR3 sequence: CASSPQILSRDTGELFF. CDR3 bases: TGTGCCAGCAGTCCCCAAATCTTGAGTCGGGACACCGGGGAGCTGTTTTTT.

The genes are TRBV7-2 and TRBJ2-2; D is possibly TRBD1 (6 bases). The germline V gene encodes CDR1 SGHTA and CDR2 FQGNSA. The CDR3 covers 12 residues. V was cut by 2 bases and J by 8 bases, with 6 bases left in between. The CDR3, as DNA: TGTGCCAGCAGCTTACAGGGGGGGGAGCTGTTTTTT. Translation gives CASSLQGGELFF.

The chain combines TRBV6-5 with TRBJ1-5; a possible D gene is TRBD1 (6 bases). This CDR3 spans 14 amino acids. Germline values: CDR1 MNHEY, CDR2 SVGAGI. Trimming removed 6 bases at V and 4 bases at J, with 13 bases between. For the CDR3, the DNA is TGTGCCAGCAGCGTAAACAGGGTGAATCAGCCCCAGCATTTT. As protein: CASSVNRVNQPQHF.

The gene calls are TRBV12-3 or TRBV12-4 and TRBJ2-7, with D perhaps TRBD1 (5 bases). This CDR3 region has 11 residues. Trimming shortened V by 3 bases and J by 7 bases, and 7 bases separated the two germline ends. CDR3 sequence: CASSLKGEQYF. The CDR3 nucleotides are TGTGCCAGCAGTTTGAAGGGGGAGCAGTACTTC.

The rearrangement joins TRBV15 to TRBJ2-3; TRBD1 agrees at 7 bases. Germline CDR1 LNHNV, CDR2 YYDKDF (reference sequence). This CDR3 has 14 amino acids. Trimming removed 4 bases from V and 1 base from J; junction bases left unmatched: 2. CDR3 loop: CATSTGTGTDTQYF. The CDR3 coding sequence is TGTGCCACCAGCACCGGGACAGGCACAGATACGCAGTATTTT.

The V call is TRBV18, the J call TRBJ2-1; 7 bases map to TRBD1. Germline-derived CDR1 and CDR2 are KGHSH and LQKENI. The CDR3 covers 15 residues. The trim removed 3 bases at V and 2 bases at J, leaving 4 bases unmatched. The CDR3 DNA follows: TGTGCCAGCTCACCGACAGGGAAAGCCTACAATGAGCAGTTCTTC. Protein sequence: CASSPTGKAYNEQFF. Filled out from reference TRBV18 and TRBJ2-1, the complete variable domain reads NAGVMQNPRHLVRRRGQEARLRCSPMKGHSHVYWYRQLPEEGLKFMVYLQKENIIDESGMPKERFSAEFPKEGPSILRIQQVVRGDSAAYFCASSPTGKAYNEQFFGPGTRLTVL.

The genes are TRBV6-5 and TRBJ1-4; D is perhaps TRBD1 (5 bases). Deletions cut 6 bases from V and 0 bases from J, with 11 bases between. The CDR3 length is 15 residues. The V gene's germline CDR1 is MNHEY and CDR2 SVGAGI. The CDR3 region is CASSVIQATNEKLFF. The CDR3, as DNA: TGTGCCAGCAGCGTCATACAGGCAACTAATGAAAAACTGTTTTTT.

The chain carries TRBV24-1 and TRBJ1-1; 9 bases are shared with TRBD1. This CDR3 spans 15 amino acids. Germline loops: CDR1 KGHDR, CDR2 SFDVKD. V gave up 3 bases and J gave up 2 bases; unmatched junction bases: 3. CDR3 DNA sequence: TGTGCCACCAGTGATCACAGGGGGCGAAACACTGAAGCTTTCTTT. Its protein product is CATSDHRGRNTEAFF.

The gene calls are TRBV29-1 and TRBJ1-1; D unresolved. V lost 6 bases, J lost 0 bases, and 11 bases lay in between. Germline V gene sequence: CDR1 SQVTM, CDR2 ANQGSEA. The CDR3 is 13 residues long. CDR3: CSVHYSMNTEAFF. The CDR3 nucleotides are TGCAGCGTCCACTACTCCATGAACACTGAAGCTTTCTTT.

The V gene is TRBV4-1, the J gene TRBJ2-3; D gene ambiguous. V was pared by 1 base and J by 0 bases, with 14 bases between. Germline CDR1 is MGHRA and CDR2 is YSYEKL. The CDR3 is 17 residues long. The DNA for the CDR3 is TGCGCCAGCAGCCAAGGAACTATGTACTTAAGCACAGATACGCAGTATTTT. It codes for CASSQGTMYLSTDTQYF.

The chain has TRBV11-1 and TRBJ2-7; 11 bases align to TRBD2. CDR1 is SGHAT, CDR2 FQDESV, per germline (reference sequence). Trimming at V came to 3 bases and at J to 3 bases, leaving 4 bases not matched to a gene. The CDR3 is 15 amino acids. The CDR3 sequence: CASSFRGTSGYEQYF. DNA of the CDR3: TGTGCCAGCAGCTTCCGTGGGACTAGCGGCTACGAGCAGTACTTC.

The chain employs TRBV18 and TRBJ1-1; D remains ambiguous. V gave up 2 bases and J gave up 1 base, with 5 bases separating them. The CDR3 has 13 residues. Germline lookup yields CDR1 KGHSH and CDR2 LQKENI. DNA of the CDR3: TGTGCCAGCTCACCAAACGGGAACACTGAAGCTTTCTTT. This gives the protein CASSPNGNTEAFF.

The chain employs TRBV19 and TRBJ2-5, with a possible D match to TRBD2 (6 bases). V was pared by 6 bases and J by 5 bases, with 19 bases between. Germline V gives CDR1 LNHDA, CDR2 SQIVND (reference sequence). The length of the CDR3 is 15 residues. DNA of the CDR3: TGTGCCAGTAGCATGTCGGGGGAACAGACGGAGACCCAGTACTTC. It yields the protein CASSMSGEQTETQYF.

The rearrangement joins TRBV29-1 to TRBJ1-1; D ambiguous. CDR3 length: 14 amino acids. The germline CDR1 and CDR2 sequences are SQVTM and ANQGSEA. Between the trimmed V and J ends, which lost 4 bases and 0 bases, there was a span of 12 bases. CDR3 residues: CSVGREPMNTEAFF. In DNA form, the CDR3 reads TGCAGCGTTGGGAGGGAACCCATGAACACTGAAGCTTTCTTT.

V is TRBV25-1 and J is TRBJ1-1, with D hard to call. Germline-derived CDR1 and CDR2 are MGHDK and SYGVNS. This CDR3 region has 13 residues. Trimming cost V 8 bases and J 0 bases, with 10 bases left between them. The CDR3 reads CASSPRVNTEAFF. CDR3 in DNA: TGTGCCAGCTCCCCACGGGTGAACACTGAAGCTTTCTTT.

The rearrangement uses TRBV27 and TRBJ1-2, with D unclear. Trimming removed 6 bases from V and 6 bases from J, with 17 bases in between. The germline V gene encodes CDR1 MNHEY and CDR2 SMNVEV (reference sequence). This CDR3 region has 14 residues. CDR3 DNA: TGTGCCAGCAGCTTGGGTCAAGAAGAGGATGGCTACACCTTC. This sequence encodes CASSLGQEEDGYTF.

In DNA form, the CDR3 reads TGTGCCAGCAGTCTGGGGGAGGATGAGCAGTTCTTC. Translation gives CASSLGEDEQFF. The chain has TRBV27 and TRBJ2-1; perhaps TRBD2 as D (6 bases). The V gene's germline CDR1 is MNHEY and CDR2 SMNVEV (reference sequence). V was clipped by 5 bases and J by 8 bases, with 10 bases between them. There are 12 residues in the CDR3.

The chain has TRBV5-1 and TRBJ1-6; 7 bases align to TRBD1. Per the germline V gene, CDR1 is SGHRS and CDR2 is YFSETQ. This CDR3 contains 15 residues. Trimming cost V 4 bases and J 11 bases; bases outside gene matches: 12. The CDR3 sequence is CASSVLTGTGAPLHF. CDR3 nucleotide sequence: TGCGCCAGCAGCGTCCTGACAGGGACGGGGGCACCCCTCCACTTT.

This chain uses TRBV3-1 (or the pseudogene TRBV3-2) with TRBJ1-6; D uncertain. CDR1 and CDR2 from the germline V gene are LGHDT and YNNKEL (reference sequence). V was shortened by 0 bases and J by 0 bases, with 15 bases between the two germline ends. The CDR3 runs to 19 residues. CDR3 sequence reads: CASSQDLVRSSSYNSPLHF. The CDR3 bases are TGTGCCAGCAGCCAAGATCTTGTACGGTCGAGCTCCTATAATTCACCCCTCCACTTT.

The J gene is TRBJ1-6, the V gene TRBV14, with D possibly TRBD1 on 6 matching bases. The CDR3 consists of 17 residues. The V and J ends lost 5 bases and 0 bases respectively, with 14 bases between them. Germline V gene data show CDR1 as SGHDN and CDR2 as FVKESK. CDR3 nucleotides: TGTGCCAGCAGCTCTCACCGGGACAACTCCTATAATTCACCCCTCCACTTT. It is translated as CASSSHRDNSYNSPLHF. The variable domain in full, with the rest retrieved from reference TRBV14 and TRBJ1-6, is EAGVTQFPSHSVIEKGQTVTLRCDPISGHDNLYWYRRVMGKEIKFLLHFVKESKQDESGMPNNRFLAERTGGTYSTLKVQPAELEDSGVYFCASSSHRDNSYNSPLHFGNGTRLTVT.

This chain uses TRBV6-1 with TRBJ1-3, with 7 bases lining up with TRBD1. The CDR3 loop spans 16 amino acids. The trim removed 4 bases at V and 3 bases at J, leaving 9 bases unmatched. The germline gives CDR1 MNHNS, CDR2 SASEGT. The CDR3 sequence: CASSVNYRGSGNTIYF. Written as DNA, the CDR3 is TGTGCCAGCAGTGTGAATTACAGGGGAAGTGGAAACACCATATATTTT.

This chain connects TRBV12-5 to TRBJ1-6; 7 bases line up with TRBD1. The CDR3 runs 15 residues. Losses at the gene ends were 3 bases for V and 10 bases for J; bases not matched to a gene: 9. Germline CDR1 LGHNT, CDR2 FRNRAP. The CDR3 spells CASGFLDRVRSPLHF. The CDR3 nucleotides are TGTGCTAGTGGTTTCCTTGACAGGGTGAGATCACCCCTCCACTTT.

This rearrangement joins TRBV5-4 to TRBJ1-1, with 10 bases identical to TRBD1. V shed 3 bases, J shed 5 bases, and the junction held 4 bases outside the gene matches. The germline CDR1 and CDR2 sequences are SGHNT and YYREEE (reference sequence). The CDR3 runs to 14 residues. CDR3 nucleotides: TGTGCCAGCAGCTCGGGACAGGGGCGGACTGAAGCTTTCTTT. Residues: CASSSGQGRTEAFF.

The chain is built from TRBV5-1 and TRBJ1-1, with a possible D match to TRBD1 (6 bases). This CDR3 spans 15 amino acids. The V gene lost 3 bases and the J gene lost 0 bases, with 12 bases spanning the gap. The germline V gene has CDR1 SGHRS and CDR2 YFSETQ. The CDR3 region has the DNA TGCGCCAGCAGCTCGGGACACGATATGAACACTGAAGCTTTCTTT. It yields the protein CASSSGHDMNTEAFF.

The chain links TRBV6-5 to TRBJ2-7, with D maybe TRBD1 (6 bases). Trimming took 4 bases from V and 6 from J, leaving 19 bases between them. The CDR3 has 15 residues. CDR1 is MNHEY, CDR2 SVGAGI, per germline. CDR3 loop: CASSFPTGLIGEQYF. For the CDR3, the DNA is TGTGCCAGCAGTTTTCCAACAGGGCTCATAGGCGAGCAGTACTTC.

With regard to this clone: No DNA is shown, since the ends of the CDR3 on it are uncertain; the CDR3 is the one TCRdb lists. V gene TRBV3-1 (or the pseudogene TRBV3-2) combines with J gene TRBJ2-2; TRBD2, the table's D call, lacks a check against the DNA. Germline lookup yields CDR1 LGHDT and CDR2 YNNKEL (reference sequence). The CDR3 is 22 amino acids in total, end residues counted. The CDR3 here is CASSQHPSVGLAGGPAPGSCFF.